These 13 T cell receptor beta chains were all obtained from the same sample, sequenced in a study of T cell repertoires in cytomegalovirus infection. Using its own MiXCR run on the reads, TCRdb lists one record per CDR3 protein. The sample lists 200,000 to 250,000 distinct CDR3 sequences, approximately 22% occurring once. The sample was CD8+ T cells from PBMCs. The receptors were gathered from a human donor in good health (CMV status not recorded). Some clones in this sample may be carry-over from other donors' samples.

The chain is built from TRBV28 and TRBJ1-2; possibly TRBD1 for D (6 bases). V lost 6 bases, J lost 5 bases, and 16 bases lay in between. Germline CDR1 MDHEN, CDR2 SYDVKM. This CDR3 is built from 14 residues. CDR3 bases: TGTGCCAGCAGCATACAGGGCACCCCTTATGGCTACACCTTC. Translation: CASSIQGTPYGYTF.

The chain is built from TRBV6-5 and TRBJ2-3; D is unresolved. The germline gives CDR1 MNHEY, CDR2 SVGAGI. This CDR3 is built from 15 residues. V lost 0 bases and J 3 bases, leaving 10 bases between the germline ends. CDR3 sequence: CASSYSPQLTDTQYF. The DNA of the CDR3 is TGTGCCAGCAGTTACTCCCCTCAGCTAACAGATACGCAGTATTTT.

This clonotype was picked up a small number of times. The CDR3 DNA sequence: TGTGCCAGCCCTGGACAGGGTCGATATCAGGAGACCCAGTACTTC. This translates into CASPGQGRYQETQYF. This chain uses TRBV2 with TRBJ2-5, with 8 bases matching TRBD1. The germline V gene encodes CDR1 SNHLY and CDR2 FYNNEI. The CDR3 contains 15 residues. J lost 5 bases, V lost 8 bases, and 13 bases had no gene match.

This clonotype was counted at least ten times. V and J are TRBV7-8 and TRBJ2-1, with D possibly being TRBD1 (5 bases). The germline CDR1 and CDR2 sequences are SGHVS and FQNEAQ. The V end was cut by 5 bases, the J end by 2 bases, with 13 bases between. The CDR3 runs to 15 residues. CDR3 sequence reads: CASSIGATAYNEQFF. The DNA of the CDR3 is TGTGCCAGCAGCATAGGAGCGACAGCCTACAATGAGCAGTTCTTC.

The chain links TRBV20-1 to TRBJ1-1; D possibly corresponds to TRBD1 (5 bases). The germline V gene has CDR1 DFQATT and CDR2 SNEGSKA (reference sequence). The CDR3 covers 14 residues. Trimming removed 5 bases at V and 1 base at J, with 14 bases between. This CDR3 is CSAPRQTQNTEAFF. CDR3 nucleotides: TGCAGTGCTCCCCGACAGACACAGAACACTGAAGCTTTCTTT.

This clonotype has only a few counts. This may be a read error, as it is one base from a much larger clone. This chain joins TRBV28 and TRBJ2-7; TRBD2 matches at 11 bases. In germline, CDR1 is MDHEN, CDR2 SYDVKM. V was pared by 5 bases and J by 3 bases, with 3 bases of the junction left unmatched. This CDR3 is 14 amino acids long. CDR3: CASSPGLADYEQYF. The CDR3 nucleotides read TGTGCCAGCAGTCCGGGACTAGCGGACTACGAGCAGTACTTC. The full variable domain, with the rest looked up from reference TRBV28 and TRBJ2-7, is DVKVTQSSRYLVKRTGEKVFLECVQDMDHENMFWYRQDPGLGLRLIYFSYDVKMKEKGDIPEGYSVSREKKERFSLILESASTNQTSMYLCASSPGLADYEQYFGPGTRLTVT.

The gene calls are TRBV15 and TRBJ1-2, with D perhaps TRBD1 (6 bases). CDR3 length equals 14 residues. Per the germline V gene, CDR1 is LNHNV and CDR2 is YYDKDF (reference sequence). Deletions cut 4 bases from V and 4 bases from J, with 13 bases between. For the CDR3, the DNA is TGTGCCACCAGCACCTCCAGGGGTGGCTATGGCTACACCTTC. Its translation is CATSTSRGGYGYTF.

The V call is TRBV20-1, the J call TRBJ1-2; 12 nucleotides match TRBD1. The V and J ends lost 1 base and 4 bases, in that order; junction bases with no gene match: 13. Germline CDR1 is DFQATT and CDR2 is SNEGSKA (reference sequence). CDR3 size: 18 residues. CDR3: CSARASVRDRGLGYGYTF. The DNA of the CDR3 is TGCAGTGCTAGAGCCTCGGTCCGGGACAGGGGGCTAGGCTATGGCTACACCTTC.

The rearrangement links TRBV12-3 or TRBV12-4 to TRBJ2-3; D remains unclear. Trimming removed 1 base at V and 2 bases at J, with 10 bases between. The CDR3 has 15 residues. CDR3 coding DNA: TGTGCCAGCAGTTTAGAAGACTGGCCCACAGATACGCAGTATTTT. This encodes CASSLEDWPTDTQYF.

This clonotype occurred many times. The rearrangement uses TRBV6-5 and TRBJ2-1, with D possibly being TRBD1 or TRBD2 (6 bases each). Germline CDR1 MNHEY, CDR2 SVGAGI. With 3 bases removed from V and 6 bases from J, the gap between germline ends came to 12 bases. The length of the CDR3 is 14 residues. Here the CDR3 reads CASSYDGGGNEQFF. The CDR3 DNA reads as TGTGCCAGCAGTTATGACGGAGGGGGCAATGAGCAGTTCTTC.

The table lists this clonotype with a few counts. The chain employs TRBV6-1 and TRBJ1-5, with 7 bases matching TRBD1. Germline CDR1 is MNHNS and CDR2 is SASEGT. The CDR3 is 16 residues long. Losses at the gene ends were 6 bases for V and 3 bases for J; bases not matched to a gene: 11. The CDR3 DNA sequence: TGTGCCAGCAGCCCTACCCGGGACAGAGCCAATCAGCCCCAGCATTTT. Amino acid sequence: CASSPTRDRANQPQHF.

About this clonotype itself: A read error is possible here, since a much larger clone lies one base away. The CDR3 does not end in the conserved phenylalanine or tryptophan, so this is likely a read error. J is TRBJ2-3 and V is TRBV11-2, with a tentative D call TRBD1 (6 bases). Trimming cost V 5 bases and J 5 bases, with 8 bases left between them. CDR3 length equals 12 residues. Per the germline V gene, CDR1 is SGHAT and CDR2 is FQNNGV. The CDR3 is CASSHREDTQYY. The CDR3 DNA reads TGTGCCAGCAGCCACAGGGAAGATACGCAGTATTAT.

This clonotype was seen many times. The chain links TRBV7-8 to TRBJ1-3; 7 nucleotides line up with TRBD1. The junction had 5 bases not matched to a gene; V was cut back by 4 bases and J by 2 bases. The length of the CDR3 is 15 residues. CDR1 is SGHVS and CDR2 is FQNEAQ in the germline V gene. The CDR3, as DNA: TGTGCCAGCAGCTCAACAGGGGCTGCTGGAAACACCATATATTTT. It translates to CASSSTGAAGNTIYF. The entire variable domain, with the rest obtained from reference TRBV7-8 and TRBJ1-3, is as follows: GAGVSQSPRYKVAKRGQDVALRCDPISGHVSLFWYQQALGQGPEFLTYFQNEAQLDKSGLPSDRFFAERPEGSVSTLKIQRTQQEDSAVYLCASSSTGAAGNTIYFGEGSWLTVV.